Below, 22 T cell receptor beta chains from the same sample are listed, as sequenced in a study of blood T cell repertoires in COVID-19. The data were produced by immunoSEQ multiplex PCR, yet TCRdb's version contains in-frame clones alone and is incomplete. The data show some 18,000 clones, about nine tenths seen once. Sequenced input: PBMCs or T cells enriched from blood (not recorded which). The receptors were gathered from a woman in her 30s who had recovered from COVID-19.

The CDR3 protein is CASRATGAHNYGYTF. The CDR3 region has the DNA TGTGCCAGCAGGGCAACAGGGGCCCATAACTATGGCTACACCTTC. The V call is TRBV2, the J call TRBJ1-2; TRBD1 matches at 7 bases. From germline, CDR1 is SNHLY and CDR2 FYNNEI. The CDR3 covers 15 residues. V was pared by 6 bases and J by 1 base, with 8 bases of the junction left unmatched.

The chain combines TRBV3-1 (or the pseudogene TRBV3-2) with TRBJ1-1; perhaps TRBD1 as D (6 bases). This CDR3 is built from 12 residues. V dropped 2 bases and J dropped 8 bases, with 9 bases sitting between them. The germline V gene has CDR1 LGHDT and CDR2 YNNKEL (reference sequence). The CDR3 region is CASSQSRGEAFF. The CDR3 DNA is TGTGCCAGCAGCCAATCCAGGGGCGAAGCTTTCTTT.

This chain connects TRBV29-1 to TRBJ1-1; D might be TRBD1 (5 bases). This CDR3 comprises 12 residues. Germline assignment: CDR1 SQVTM and CDR2 ANQGSEA. Trimming removed 4 bases at V and 7 bases at J, with 13 bases between. CDR3 sequence reads: CSVVGGGIEAFF. CDR3 coding DNA: TGCAGCGTTGTTGGGGGAGGGATTGAAGCTTTCTTT. The full variable domain, its missing parts supplied by reference TRBV29-1 and TRBJ1-1, is SAVISQKPSRDICQRGTSLTIQCQVDSQVTMMFWYRQQPGQSLTLIATANQGSEATYESGFVIDKFPISRPNLTFSTLTVSNMSPEDSSIYLCSVVGGGIEAFFGQGTRLTVV.

The chain recombines TRBV7-9 with TRBJ2-7, with 8 bases aligning to TRBD1. V lost 3 bases, J lost 0 bases, and 7 bases stayed unmatched. Germline CDR1 reads SEHNR; CDR2 reads FQNEAQ (reference sequence). The CDR3 length is 16 residues. CDR3 nucleotide sequence: TGTGCCAGCAGCTTGGGGGGACAGGTCAGCTCCTACGAGCAGTACTTC. This sequence encodes CASSLGGQVSSYEQYF.

J is TRBJ1-1 and V is TRBV5-5, with D hard to call. The germline CDR1 and CDR2 sequences are SGHKS and YYEKEE (reference sequence). The CDR3 spans 13 residues. V was pared by 0 bases and J by 5 bases, with 8 bases between. As DNA, the CDR3 is TGTGCCAGCAGCTTGGACCCGGGTACTGAAGCTTTCTTT. Its protein product is CASSLDPGTEAFF.

The gene calls are TRBV6-5 and TRBJ1-4; D not resolved. The ends were cut back, 0 bases at V and 5 bases at J, with 10 bases in the middle. Germline CDR1 reads MNHEY; CDR2 reads SVGAGI. The CDR3 loop spans 15 amino acids. Here the CDR3 reads CASSYSRPGNEKLFF. CDR3 bases: TGTGCCAGCAGTTACTCCCGGCCGGGGAATGAAAAACTGTTTTTT.

A single count supports this clone. The genes are TRBV19 and TRBJ2-6; D might be TRBD1 (6 bases). The germline V and J ends were trimmed by 5 bases and 3 bases, with 14 bases remaining between them. The CDR3 runs to 16 residues. The germline gives CDR1 LNHDA, CDR2 SQIVND (reference sequence). This CDR3 reads CASSPPGVNGANVLTF. CDR3 coding DNA: TGTGCCAGTAGTCCCCCAGGGGTGAATGGGGCCAACGTCCTGACTTTC.

V usage is TRBV19 and J usage is TRBJ2-2; 10 bases align to TRBD2. Trimming took 1 base from V and 2 from J; bases not matched to a gene: 4. The V gene's germline CDR1 is LNHDA and CDR2 SQIVND (reference sequence). This CDR3 region has 17 residues. CDR3: CASSIGLAGVNTGELFF. CDR3 coding DNA: TGTGCCAGTAGTATAGGGCTAGCGGGGGTTAACACCGGGGAGCTGTTTTTT.

The rearrangement links TRBV2 to TRBJ2-3, with 11 bases fitting TRBD2. V shed 8 bases, J shed 3 bases, and the junction held 16 bases outside the gene matches. CDR1 is SNHLY, CDR2 FYNNEI, per germline. The CDR3 is made up of 18 amino acids. Here the CDR3 reads CASFPSGGTGWVTDTQYF. The DNA for the CDR3 is TGTGCCAGCTTCCCTAGCGGGGGGACCGGATGGGTTACAGATACGCAGTATTTT. The full variable domain, its missing parts supplied by reference TRBV2 and TRBJ2-3, is EPEVTQTPSHQVTQMGQEVILRCVPISNHLYFYWYRQILGQKVEFLVSFYNNEISEKSEIFDDQFSVERPDGSNFTLKIRSTKLEDSAMYFCASFPSGGTGWVTDTQYFGPGTRLTVL.

The chain recombines TRBV18 with TRBJ2-7; 8 nucleotides align to TRBD1. Germline V gene data show CDR1 as KGHSH and CDR2 as LQKENI. Losses at the gene ends were 2 bases for V and 7 bases for J; bases not matched to a gene: 4. This CDR3 contains 13 residues. The CDR3: CASSPRTGPEQYF. The CDR3 bases are TGTGCCAGCTCACCAAGGACAGGGCCTGAGCAGTACTTC.

V and J are TRBV15 and TRBJ2-1; TRBD2 matches at 7 bases. Trimming cost V 1 base and J 2 bases; bases outside gene matches: 5. Germline V gives CDR1 LNHNV, CDR2 YYDKDF (reference sequence). CDR3 length: 16 residues. The CDR3 DNA reads as TGTGCCACCAGCAGAGGCCCTAGCGGAGCCTACAATGAGCAGTTCTTC. It yields the protein CATSRGPSGAYNEQFF.

V gene TRBV23-1 combines with J gene TRBJ2-5, with D perhaps TRBD2 (6 bases). TRBV23-1 is an open reading frame, and its role is uncertain. CDR3 length equals 11 residues. Trimming pared 8 bases from V and 8 bases from J, leaving 12 bases between. The CDR3 loop is CASGMGGTQYF. The CDR3 nucleotides are TGCGCCAGCGGTATGGGGGGAACCCAGTACTTC.

This clone appeared once. This rearrangement joins TRBV7-2 to TRBJ2-7; D possibly corresponds to TRBD1 (5 bases). CDR1 is SGHTA, CDR2 FQGNSA, per germline. Between the trimmed V and J ends, which lost 1 base and 1 base, there was a span of 14 bases. The CDR3 has 16 residues. CDR3 region: CASSLVNRPNSYEQYF. The CDR3, as DNA: TGTGCCAGCAGCTTAGTCAACAGGCCCAATTCCTACGAGCAGTACTTC.

The genes are TRBV3-1 (or the pseudogene TRBV3-2) and TRBJ1-4, with D tentatively TRBD1 (5 bases). CDR3 length: 14 amino acids. V was pared by 1 base and J by 8 bases, with 11 bases between. Germline lookup yields CDR1 LGHDT and CDR2 YNNKEL (reference sequence). The CDR3 is CASSQVARVEKLFF. For the CDR3, the DNA is TGTGCCAGCAGCCAAGTTGCCAGGGTGGAAAAACTGTTTTTT.

The rearrangement links TRBV10-2 to TRBJ2-2; TRBD1 might be the D (6 bases). This CDR3 is built from 14 residues. In germline, CDR1 is WSHSY, CDR2 SAAADI. Trimming removed 7 bases from V and 5 bases from J, with 14 bases in between. CDR3 residues: CASTGGAGTGELFF. The CDR3 DNA sequence: TGCGCCAGCACTGGGGGCGCAGGGACCGGGGAGCTGTTTTTT.

The chain couples TRBV7-6 to TRBJ1-3, with D perhaps matching TRBD1 (6 bases). The CDR3 runs to 16 residues. CDR1 and CDR2 (germline): SGHVS, FNYEAQ. Trimming left V 4 bases short and J 2 bases short, with 15 bases between. CDR3 amino acids: CASSSLTSGAGNTIYF. As DNA, the CDR3 is TGTGCCAGCAGCTCTTTGACTTCAGGGGCTGGAAACACCATATATTTT.

Only one count was recorded for this clone. The rearrangement joins TRBV11-2 to TRBJ2-7; 9 positions match TRBD2. This CDR3 comprises 14 residues. V shed 5 bases and J 6 bases; nucleotides not matched to a gene: 8. Germline CDR1 is SGHAT and CDR2 is FQNNGV. In DNA form, the CDR3 reads TGTGCCAGCAGCCTACCTAGCGGGGAGGCCGAGCAGTACTTC. It yields the protein CASSLPSGEAEQYF.

CDR3 region: CASSPWTEVNQPQHF. In DNA, the CDR3 is TGCGCCAGCAGTCCGTGGACAGAAGTTAATCAGCCCCAGCATTTT. V gene TRBV23-1 combines with J gene TRBJ1-5; the D gene is possibly TRBD1 (6 bases). TRBV23-1 is given ORF status, its function remaining uncertain. The ends were cut back, 4 bases at V and 4 bases at J, with 14 bases in the middle. CDR3 length: 15 residues.

The chain has TRBV25-1 and TRBJ1-3; D is perhaps TRBD1 (5 bases). The CDR3 sequence is 15 residues long. V was clipped by 4 bases and J by 4 bases, with 14 bases between them. The germline gives CDR1 MGHDK, CDR2 SYGVNS. The CDR3 reads CASSAPTAKGNTIYF. In DNA form, the CDR3 reads TGTGCCAGCAGTGCCCCGACAGCAAAGGGAAACACCATATATTTT. Full variable domain (rest looked up from reference TRBV25-1 and TRBJ1-3): EADIYQTPRYLVIGTGKKITLECSQTMGHDKMYWYQQDPGMELHLIHYSYGVNSTEKGDLSSESTVSRIRTEHFPLTLESARPSHTSQYLCASSAPTAKGNTIYFGEGSWLTVV.

On this clone: The junction departs from the called germline gene at one end, perhaps through a read error. The rearrangement uses TRBV11-2 and TRBJ2-5; 11 bases are a match to TRBD2. This CDR3 region has 14 residues. The V gene's germline CDR1 is SGHAT and CDR2 FQNNGV. The DNA of the CDR3 is TGTGCCAGCAGTTTAGCGGGGGGGCTGGAGACCCAGTACTTC. The encoded protein is CASSLAGGLETQYF.

The chain uses TRBV5-1 and TRBJ2-2; TRBD2 matches 14 bases. The V gene end was trimmed by 5 bases and the J gene end by 5 bases; junction bases not matched to a gene: 8. The CDR3 spans 17 residues. Looked up from germline, CDR1 is SGHRS and CDR2 is YFSETQ. CDR3 loop: CASSLTSGGAGTGELFF. In nucleotides, the CDR3 is TGCGCCAGCAGTTTGACTAGCGGGGGGGCCGGAACCGGGGAGCTGTTTTTT.

In this sample, this clone turned up a few times. Here the CDR3 DNA reads TGTGCCAGCAGTTTCAAGAGTTCACCCCTCCACTTT. The encoded protein is CASSFKSSPLHF. V and J are TRBV27 and TRBJ1-6; D gene ambiguous. In germline, CDR1 is MNHEY, CDR2 SMNVEV (reference sequence). The CDR3 length is 12 residues. V was trimmed by 3 bases and J by 9 bases, leaving 6 bases between them.